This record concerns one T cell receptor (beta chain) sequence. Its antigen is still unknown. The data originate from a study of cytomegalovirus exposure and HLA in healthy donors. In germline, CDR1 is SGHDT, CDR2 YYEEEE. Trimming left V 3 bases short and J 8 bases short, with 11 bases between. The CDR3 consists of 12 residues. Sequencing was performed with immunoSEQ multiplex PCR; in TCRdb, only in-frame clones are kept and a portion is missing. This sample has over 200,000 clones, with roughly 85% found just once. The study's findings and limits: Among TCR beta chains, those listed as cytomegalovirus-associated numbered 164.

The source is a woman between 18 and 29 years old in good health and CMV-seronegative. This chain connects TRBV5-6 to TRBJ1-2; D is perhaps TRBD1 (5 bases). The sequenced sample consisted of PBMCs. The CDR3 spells CASSSAGYGYTF. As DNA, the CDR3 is TGTGCCAGCAGCTCGGCAGGGTACGGCTACACCTTC.